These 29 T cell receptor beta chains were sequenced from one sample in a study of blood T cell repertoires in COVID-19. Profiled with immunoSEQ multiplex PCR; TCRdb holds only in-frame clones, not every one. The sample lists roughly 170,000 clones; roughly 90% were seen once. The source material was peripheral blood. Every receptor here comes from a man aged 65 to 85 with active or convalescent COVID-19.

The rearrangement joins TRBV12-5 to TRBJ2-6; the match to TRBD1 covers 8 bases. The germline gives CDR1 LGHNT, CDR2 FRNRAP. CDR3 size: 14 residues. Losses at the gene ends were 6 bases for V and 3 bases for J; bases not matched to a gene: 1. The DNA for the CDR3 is TGTGCTAGTGGGACAGGGGATGGGGCCAACGTCCTGACTTTC. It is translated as CASGTGDGANVLTF.

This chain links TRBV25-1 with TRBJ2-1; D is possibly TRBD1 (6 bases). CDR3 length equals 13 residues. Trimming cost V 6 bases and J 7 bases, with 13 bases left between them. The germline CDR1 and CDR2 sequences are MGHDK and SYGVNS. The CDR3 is CASSYRAGNEQFF. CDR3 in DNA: TGTGCCAGCAGCTACAGGGCCGGGAATGAGCAGTTCTTC.

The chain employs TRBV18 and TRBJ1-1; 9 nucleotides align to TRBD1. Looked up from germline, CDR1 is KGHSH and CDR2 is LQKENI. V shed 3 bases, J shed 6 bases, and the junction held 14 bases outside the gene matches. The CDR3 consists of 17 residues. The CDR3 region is CASSPGLPGQGRPEAFF. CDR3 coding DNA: TGTGCCAGCTCACCCGGACTACCGGGACAGGGCAGACCTGAAGCTTTCTTT.

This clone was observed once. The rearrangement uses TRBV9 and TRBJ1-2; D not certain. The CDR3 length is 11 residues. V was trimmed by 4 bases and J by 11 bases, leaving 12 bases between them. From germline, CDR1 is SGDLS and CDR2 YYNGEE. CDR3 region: CASSSVVFYTF. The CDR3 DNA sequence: TGTGCCAGCAGCTCCGTAGTTTTTTACACCTTC.

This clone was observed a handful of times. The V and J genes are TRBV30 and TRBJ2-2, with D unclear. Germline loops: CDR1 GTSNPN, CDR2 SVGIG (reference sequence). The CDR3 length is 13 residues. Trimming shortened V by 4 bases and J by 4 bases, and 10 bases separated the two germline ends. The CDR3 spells CAWTRVFTGELFF. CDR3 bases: TGTGCCTGGACCCGAGTCTTCACCGGGGAGCTGTTTTTT.

The DNA for the CDR3 is TGTGCCACCAGCAGAGAGGGTGGAGGGCGAGATCAGCCCCAGCATTTT. Its protein is CATSREGGGRDQPQHF. This chain connects TRBV15 to TRBJ1-5; unclear D gene. V was clipped by 0 bases and J by 5 bases, with 14 bases between them. Per the germline V gene, CDR1 is LNHNV and CDR2 is YYDKDF (reference sequence). There are 16 residues in the CDR3. Based on the CDR3 plus reference TRBV15 and TRBJ1-5, the full variable domain is DAMVIQNPRYQVTQFGKPVTLSCSQTLNHNVMYWYQQKSSQAPKLLFHYYDKDFNNEADTPDNFQSRRPNTSFCFLDIRSPGLGDTAMYLCATSREGGGRDQPQHFGDGTRLSIL.

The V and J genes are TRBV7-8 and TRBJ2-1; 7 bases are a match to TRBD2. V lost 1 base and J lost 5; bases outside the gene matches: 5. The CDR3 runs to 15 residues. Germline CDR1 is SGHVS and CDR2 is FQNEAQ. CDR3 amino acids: CASSLVGTTDNEQFF. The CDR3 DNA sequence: TGTGCCAGCAGCTTAGTCGGGACTACCGACAATGAGCAGTTCTTC.

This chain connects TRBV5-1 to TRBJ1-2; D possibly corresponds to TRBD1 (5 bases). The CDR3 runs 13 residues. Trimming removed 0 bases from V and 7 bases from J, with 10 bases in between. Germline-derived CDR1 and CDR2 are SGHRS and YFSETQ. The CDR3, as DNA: TGCGCCAGCAGCTTGGGGCAGGGTGGTGGCTACACCTTC. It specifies CASSLGQGGGYTF. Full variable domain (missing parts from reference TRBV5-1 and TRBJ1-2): KAGVTQTPRYLIKTRGQQVTLSCSPISGHRSVSWYQQTPGQGLQFLFEYFSETQRNKGNFPGRFSGRQFSNSRSEMNVSTLELGDSALYLCASSLGQGGGYTFGSGTRLTVV.

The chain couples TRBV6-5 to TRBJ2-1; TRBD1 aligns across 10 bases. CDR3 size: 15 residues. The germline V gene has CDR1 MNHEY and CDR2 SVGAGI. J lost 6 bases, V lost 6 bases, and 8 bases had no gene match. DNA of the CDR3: TGTGCCAGCAGCAGGACAGGGGGAGGGGGCAATGAGCAGTTCTTC. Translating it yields CASSRTGGGGNEQFF.

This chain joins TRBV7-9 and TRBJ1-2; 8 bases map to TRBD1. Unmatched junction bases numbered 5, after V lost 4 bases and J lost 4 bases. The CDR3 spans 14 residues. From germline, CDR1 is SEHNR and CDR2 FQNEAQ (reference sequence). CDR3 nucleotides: TGTGCCAGCAGCTCGACAGGGGCTGGCTATGGCTACACCTTC. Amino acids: CASSSTGAGYGYTF.

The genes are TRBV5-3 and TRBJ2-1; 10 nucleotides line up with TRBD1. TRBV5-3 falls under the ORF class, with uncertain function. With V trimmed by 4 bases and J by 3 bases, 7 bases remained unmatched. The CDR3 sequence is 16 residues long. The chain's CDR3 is CARSHRDRGLYNEQFF. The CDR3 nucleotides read TGTGCCAGAAGCCACCGGGACAGGGGTCTCTACAATGAGCAGTTCTTC.

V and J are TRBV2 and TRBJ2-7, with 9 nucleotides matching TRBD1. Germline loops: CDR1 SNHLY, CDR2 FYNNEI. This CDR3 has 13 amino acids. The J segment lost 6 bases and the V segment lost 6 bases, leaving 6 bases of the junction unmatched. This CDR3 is CASRGTGKSEQYF. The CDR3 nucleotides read TGTGCCAGCAGGGGGACAGGGAAGAGCGAGCAGTACTTC.

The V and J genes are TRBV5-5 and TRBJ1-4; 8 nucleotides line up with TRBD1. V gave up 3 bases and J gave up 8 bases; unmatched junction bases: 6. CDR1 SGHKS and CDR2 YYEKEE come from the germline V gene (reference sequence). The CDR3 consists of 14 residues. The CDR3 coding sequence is TGTGCCAGCAGCTCGTCGACAGGGGTGGAAAAACTGTTTTTT. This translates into CASSSSTGVEKLFF.

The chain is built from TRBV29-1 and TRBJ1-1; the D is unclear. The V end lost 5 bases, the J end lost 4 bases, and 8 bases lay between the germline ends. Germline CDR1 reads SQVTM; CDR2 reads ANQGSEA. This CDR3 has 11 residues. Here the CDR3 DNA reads TGCAGCGTTTTTCAGGTCACTGAAGCTTTCTTT. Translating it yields CSVFQVTEAFF.

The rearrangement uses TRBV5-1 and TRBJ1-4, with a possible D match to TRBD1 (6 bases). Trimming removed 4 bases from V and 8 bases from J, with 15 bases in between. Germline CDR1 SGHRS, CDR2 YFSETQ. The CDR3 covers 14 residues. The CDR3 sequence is CASSTGTSEEKLFF. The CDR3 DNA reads TGCGCCAGCAGCACAGGGACATCAGAAGAAAAACTGTTTTTT.

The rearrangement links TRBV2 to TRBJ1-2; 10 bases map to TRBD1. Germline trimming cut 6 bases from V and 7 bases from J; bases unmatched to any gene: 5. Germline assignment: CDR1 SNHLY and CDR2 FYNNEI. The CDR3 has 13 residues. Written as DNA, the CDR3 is TGTGCCAGCAGCGGACAGGGGGTCGGTGGCTACACCTTC. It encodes CASSGQGVGGYTF.

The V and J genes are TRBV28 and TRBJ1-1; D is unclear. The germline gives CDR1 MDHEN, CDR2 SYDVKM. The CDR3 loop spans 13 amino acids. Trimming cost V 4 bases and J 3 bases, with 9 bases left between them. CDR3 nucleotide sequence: TGTGCCAGCAGTTCCCCCAGTTACACTGAAGCTTTCTTT. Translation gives CASSSPSYTEAFF.

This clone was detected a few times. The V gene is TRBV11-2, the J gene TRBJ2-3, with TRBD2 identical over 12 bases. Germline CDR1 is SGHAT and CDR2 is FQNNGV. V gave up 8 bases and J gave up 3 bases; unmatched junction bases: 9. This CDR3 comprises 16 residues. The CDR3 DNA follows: TGTGCCAGCGGAAGGACTAGCGGGGTTGCAACAGATACGCAGTATTTT. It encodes CASGRTSGVATDTQYF.

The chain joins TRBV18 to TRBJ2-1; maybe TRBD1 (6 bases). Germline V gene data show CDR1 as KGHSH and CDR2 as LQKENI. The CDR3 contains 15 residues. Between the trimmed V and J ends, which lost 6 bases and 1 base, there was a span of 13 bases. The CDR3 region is CASSAATGSYNEQFF. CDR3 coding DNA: TGTGCCAGCTCGGCCGCGACAGGATCCTACAATGAGCAGTTCTTC.

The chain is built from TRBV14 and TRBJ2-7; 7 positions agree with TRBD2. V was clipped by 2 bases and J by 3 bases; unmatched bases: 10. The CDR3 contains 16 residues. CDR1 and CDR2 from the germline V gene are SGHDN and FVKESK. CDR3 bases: TGTGCCAGCAGCCAAAGGGTGGCGGGAGCTAGCTACGAGCAGTACTTC. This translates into CASSQRVAGASYEQYF. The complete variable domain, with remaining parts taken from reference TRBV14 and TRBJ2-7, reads EAGVTQFPSHSVIEKGQTVTLRCDPISGHDNLYWYRRVMGKEIKFLLHFVKESKQDESGMPNNRFLAERTGGTYSTLKVQPAELEDSGVYFCASSQRVAGASYEQYFGPGTRLTVT.

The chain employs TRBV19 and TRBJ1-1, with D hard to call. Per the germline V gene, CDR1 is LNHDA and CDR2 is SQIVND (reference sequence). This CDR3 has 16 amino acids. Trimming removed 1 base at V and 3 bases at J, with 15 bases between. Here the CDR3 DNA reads TGTGCCAGTAGTATAGGTCGAGAGAGATTCCACACTGAAGCTTTCTTT. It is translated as CASSIGRERFHTEAFF.

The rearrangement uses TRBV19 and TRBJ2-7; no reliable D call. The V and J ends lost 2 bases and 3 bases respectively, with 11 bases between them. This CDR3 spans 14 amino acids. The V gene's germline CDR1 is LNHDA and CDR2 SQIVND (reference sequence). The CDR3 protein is CASSIFGRGYEQYF. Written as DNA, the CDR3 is TGTGCCAGTAGTATATTTGGCAGAGGCTACGAGCAGTACTTC.

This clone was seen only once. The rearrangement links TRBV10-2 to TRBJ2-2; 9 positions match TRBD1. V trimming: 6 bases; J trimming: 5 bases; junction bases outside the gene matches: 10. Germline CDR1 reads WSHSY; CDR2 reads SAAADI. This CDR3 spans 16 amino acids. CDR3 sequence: CASREQGAARTGELFF. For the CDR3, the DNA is TGCGCCAGCAGGGAACAGGGGGCGGCGAGGACCGGGGAGCTGTTTTTT.

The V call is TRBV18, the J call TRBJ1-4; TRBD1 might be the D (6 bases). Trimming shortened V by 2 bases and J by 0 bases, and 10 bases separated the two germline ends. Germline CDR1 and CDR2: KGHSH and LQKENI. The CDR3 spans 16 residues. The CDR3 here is CASSPSRTATNEKLFF. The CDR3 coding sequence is TGTGCCAGCTCACCATCCCGGACAGCAACTAATGAAAAACTGTTTTTT.

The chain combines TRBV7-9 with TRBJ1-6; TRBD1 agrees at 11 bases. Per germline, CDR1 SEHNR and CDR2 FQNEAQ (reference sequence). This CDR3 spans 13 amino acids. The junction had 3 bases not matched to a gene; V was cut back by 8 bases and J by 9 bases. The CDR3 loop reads CASSGQGASPLHF. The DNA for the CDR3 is TGTGCCAGCTCCGGACAGGGGGCTTCACCCCTCCACTTT.

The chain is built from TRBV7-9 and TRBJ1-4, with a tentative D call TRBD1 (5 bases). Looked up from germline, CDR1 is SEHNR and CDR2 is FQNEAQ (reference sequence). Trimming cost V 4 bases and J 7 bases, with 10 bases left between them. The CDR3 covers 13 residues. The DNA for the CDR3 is TGTGCCAGCAGCTCCCGGGGGATTGAAAAACTGTTTTTT. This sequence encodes CASSSRGIEKLFF. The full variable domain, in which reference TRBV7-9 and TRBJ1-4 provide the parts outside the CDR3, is DTGVSQNPRHKITKRGQNVTFRCDPISEHNRLYWYRQTLGQGPEFLTYFQNEAQLEKSRLLSDRFSAERPKGSFSTLEIQRTEQGDSAMYLCASSSRGIEKLFFGSGTQLSVL.

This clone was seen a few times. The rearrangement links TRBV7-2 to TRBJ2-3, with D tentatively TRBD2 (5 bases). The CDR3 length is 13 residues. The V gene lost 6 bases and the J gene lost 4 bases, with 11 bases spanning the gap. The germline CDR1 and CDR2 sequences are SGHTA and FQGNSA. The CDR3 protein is CASSFTRADTQYF. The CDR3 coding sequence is TGTGCCAGCAGTTTCACTAGGGCAGATACGCAGTATTTT.

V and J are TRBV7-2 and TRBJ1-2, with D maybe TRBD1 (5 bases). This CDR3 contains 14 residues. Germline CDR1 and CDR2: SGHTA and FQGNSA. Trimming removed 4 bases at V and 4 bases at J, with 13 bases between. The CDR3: CASSSLMGPYGYTF. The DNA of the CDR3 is TGTGCCAGCAGCTCACTAATGGGGCCCTATGGCTACACCTTC.

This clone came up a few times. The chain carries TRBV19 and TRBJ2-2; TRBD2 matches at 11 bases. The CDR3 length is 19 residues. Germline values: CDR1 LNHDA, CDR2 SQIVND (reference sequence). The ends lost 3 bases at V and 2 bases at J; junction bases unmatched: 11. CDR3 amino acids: CASSISVRTSGLNTGELFF. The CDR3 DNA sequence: TGTGCCAGTAGTATTTCAGTACGGACTAGCGGGCTCAACACCGGGGAGCTGTTTTTT.